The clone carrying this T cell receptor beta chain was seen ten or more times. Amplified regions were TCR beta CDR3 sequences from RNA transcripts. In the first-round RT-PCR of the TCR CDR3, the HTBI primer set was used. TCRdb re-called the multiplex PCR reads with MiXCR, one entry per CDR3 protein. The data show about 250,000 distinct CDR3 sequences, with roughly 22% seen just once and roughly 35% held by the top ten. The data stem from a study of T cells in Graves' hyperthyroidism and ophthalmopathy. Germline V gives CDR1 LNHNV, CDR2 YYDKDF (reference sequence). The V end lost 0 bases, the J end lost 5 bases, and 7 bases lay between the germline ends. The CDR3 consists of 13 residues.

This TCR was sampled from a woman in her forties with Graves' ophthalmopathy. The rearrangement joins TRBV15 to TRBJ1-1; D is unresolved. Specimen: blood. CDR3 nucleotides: TGTGCCACCAGCAGAGATCTGACGACTGAAGCTTTCTTT. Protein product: CATSRDLTTEAFF.